The 26 T cell receptor beta chains below all came from one sample that was sequenced in a study of cytomegalovirus exposure and HLA in healthy donors (dated by TCRdb to between 2016 and 2019). Library preparation employed the immunoSEQ multiplex PCR assay. A mixture of 60 forward primers for TCR Vbeta segments and 13 reverse primers for TCR Jbeta segments was used in the multiplex PCR. Entries here come from immuneACCESS through TCRdb and include only in-frame sequences with V and J called. Some clones fail to appear in such tables; in the studies checked, an unresolved V gene covers under half of the shortfall, and the cause of the remainder is unknown. The sample table holds 200,000 to 250,000 clones, of which around 80% were seen once. The ten largest clones capture roughly 1.6% of the sample. Sequencing used PBMCs. The receptors were sampled from a middle-aged man in good health and CMV-seronegative.

This chain joins TRBV13 and TRBJ1-6, with a tentative D call TRBD1 (6 bases). The CDR3 runs to 15 residues. Germline assignment: CDR1 PRHDT and CDR2 FYEKMQ (reference sequence). V dropped 0 bases and J dropped 7 bases, with 10 bases sitting between them. CDR3 protein: CASSLGGGRNSPLHF. The CDR3 DNA is TGTGCCAGCAGCTTAGGAGGGGGTCGGAATTCACCCCTCCACTTT.

This chain connects TRBV9 to TRBJ2-1; D uncertain. V lost 4 bases and J lost 0, with 8 bases in between. The germline V gene has CDR1 SGDLS and CDR2 YYNGEE. This CDR3 has 14 amino acids. The CDR3: CASSPGSSYNEQFF. CDR3 bases: TGTGCCAGCAGCCCAGGAAGCTCCTACAATGAGCAGTTCTTC.

This clone has a handful of counts. The chain uses TRBV5-1 and TRBJ2-5, with TRBD2 matching 7 bases. The germline V gene encodes CDR1 SGHRS and CDR2 YFSETQ. The CDR3 totals 15 residues. Trimming cost V 0 bases and J 7 bases; bases outside gene matches: 9. CDR3 amino acids: CASSLGDGLEGTQYF. In DNA, the CDR3 is TGCGCCAGCAGCTTGGGGGACGGACTAGAGGGGACCCAGTACTTC.

The chain has TRBV28 and TRBJ2-1; the D gene is possibly TRBD2 (5 bases). The CDR3 consists of 15 residues. V was clipped by 6 bases and J by 1 base, with 13 bases between them. CDR1 and CDR2 (germline): MDHEN, SYDVKM. The CDR3 reads CASSKSGKSYNEQFF. The CDR3 coding sequence is TGTGCCAGCAGCAAAAGCGGTAAATCCTACAATGAGCAGTTCTTC.

The gene calls are TRBV28 and TRBJ2-7, with D possibly matching TRBD1 (6 bases). The CDR3 is 17 residues long. Looked up from germline, CDR1 is MDHEN and CDR2 is SYDVKM. V lost 4 bases and J lost 0, with 19 bases in between. CDR3 in amino acids: CASSSQTGSFSSYEQYF. The CDR3 DNA reads as TGTGCCAGCAGTTCTCAGACAGGATCGTTCAGCTCCTACGAGCAGTACTTC. The variable domain in full, with the rest retrieved from reference TRBV28 and TRBJ2-7, is DVKVTQSSRYLVKRTGEKVFLECVQDMDHENMFWYRQDPGLGLRLIYFSYDVKMKEKGDIPEGYSVSREKKERFSLILESASTNQTSMYLCASSSQTGSFSSYEQYFGPGTRLTVT.

The chain recombines TRBV2 with TRBJ2-7; TRBD1 aligns across 7 bases. Looked up from germline, CDR1 is SNHLY and CDR2 is FYNNEI. This CDR3 is built from 13 residues. The J segment lost 2 bases and the V segment lost 7 bases, leaving 5 bases of the junction unmatched. CDR3 loop: CASKKGQTYEQYF. In nucleotides, the CDR3 is TGTGCCAGCAAAAAGGGACAGACCTACGAGCAGTACTTC.

The CDR3 sequence is CASSHTRDYGYTF. The CDR3 coding sequence is TGCGCCAGCAGCCACACCAGGGACTATGGCTACACCTTC. The chain employs TRBV5-1 and TRBJ1-2; a weak D match, TRBD1 (5 bases). Trimming left V 4 bases short and J 3 bases short, with 10 bases between. CDR3 size: 13 residues. Germline CDR1 and CDR2: SGHRS and YFSETQ.

V is TRBV4-1 and J is TRBJ2-7, with 8 bases aligning to TRBD2. J lost 0 bases, V lost 1 base, and 8 bases had no gene match. Germline loops: CDR1 MGHRA, CDR2 YSYEKL. The CDR3 extends over 17 amino acids. In DNA form, the CDR3 reads TGCGCCAGCAGCCAAGGCGCGGGAGGAGCCCCCTCCTACGAGCAGTACTTC. It is translated as CASSQGAGGAPSYEQYF.

This clone was recorded a few times. The chain recombines TRBV7-6 with TRBJ1-1; no firm D call. This CDR3 has 13 amino acids. Trimming removed 5 bases from V and 6 bases from J, with 13 bases in between. CDR1 is SGHVS, CDR2 FNYEAQ, per germline. The CDR3 DNA follows: TGTGCCAGCAGCGTCGTGTTAGTCGCTGAAGCTTTCTTT. Protein: CASSVVLVAEAFF.

This clone was seen a few times. This chain connects TRBV19 to TRBJ1-4, with TRBD1 matching 8 bases. V dropped 1 base and J dropped 1; count of bases not matched to a gene: 8. This CDR3 contains 18 residues. The germline CDR1 and CDR2 sequences are LNHDA and SQIVND (reference sequence). The CDR3 DNA reads as TGTGCCAGTAGTATAGGGTTCGGACAGGGAAGAACTAATGAAAAACTGTTTTTT. It yields the protein CASSIGFGQGRTNEKLFF.

The chain couples TRBV4-2 to TRBJ2-1; 8 bases are shared with TRBD2. CDR3 length: 16 residues. Germline assignment: CDR1 LGHNA and CDR2 YNFKEQ. V was pared by 0 bases and J by 10 bases, with 11 bases of the junction left unmatched. The CDR3: CASSQDGTSGYREQFF. The CDR3 DNA sequence: TGTGCCAGCAGCCAAGATGGGACTAGTGGATATAGGGAGCAGTTCTTC.

The table lists this clone with a count of one. Germline and junction disagree at one end, which may indicate a read error. This chain connects TRBV19 to TRBJ2-1; possibly TRBD1 for D (5 bases). This CDR3 contains 12 residues. The germline V gene encodes CDR1 LNHDA and CDR2 SQIVND (reference sequence). The CDR3 spells CASSRQNNERFF. In nucleotides, the CDR3 is TGTGCCAGTAGTAGACAGAACAATGAGCGGTTCTTC.

CDR3 amino acids: CASSPPFFADGGGAQHF. The CDR3 DNA sequence: TGTGCCAGCAGTCCGCCATTTTTCGCGGACGGGGGAGGTGCCCAGCATTTT. This chain connects TRBV28 to TRBJ1-5; perhaps TRBD1 as D (5 bases). Germline V gives CDR1 MDHEN, CDR2 SYDVKM. There are 17 residues in the CDR3. The V end lost 5 bases, the J end lost 11 bases, and 28 bases lay between the germline ends.

The genes are TRBV28 and TRBJ2-5, with D perhaps matching TRBD2 (6 bases). The end of the DNA aligns better with TRBJ2-7, so the J call may be wrong. In germline, CDR1 is MDHEN, CDR2 SYDVKM. The CDR3 totals 14 residues. CDR3 residues: CASSPGDPGYEQYF. The DNA for the CDR3 is TGTGCCAGCAGCCCGGGGGACCCCGGGTACGAGCAGTACTTC.

J is TRBJ2-3 and V is TRBV9, with a weak D call TRBD2 (7 bases). V dropped 4 bases and J dropped 5 bases, with 20 bases sitting between them. This CDR3 has 16 residues. Germline CDR1 and CDR2: SGDLS and YYNGEE. The CDR3 sequence: CASSPRSGGGGDTQYF. The CDR3 nucleotides read TGTGCCAGCAGCCCCCGGAGCGGAGGGGGGGGAGATACGCAGTATTTT. The full variable domain, rest sourced from reference TRBV9 and TRBJ2-3, is DSGVTQTPKHLITATGQRVTLRCSPRSGDLSVYWYQQSLDQGLQFLIQYYNGEERAKGNILERFSAQQFPDLHSELNLSSLELGDSALYFCASSPRSGGGGDTQYFGPGTRLTVL.

The chain has TRBV28 and TRBJ2-7; 7 bases fit TRBD1. The CDR3 runs 12 residues. CDR1 is MDHEN and CDR2 is SYDVKM in the germline V gene. Germline trimming cut 6 bases from V and 5 bases from J; bases unmatched to any gene: 4. DNA for the CDR3: TGTGCCAGCAGCCGCACAGGGGACGAGCAGTACTTC. Protein sequence: CASSRTGDEQYF.

The chain carries TRBV29-1 and TRBJ2-6; D ambiguous. V was cut by 4 bases and J by 4 bases, with 17 bases left in between. Germline V lookup: CDR1 SQVTM, CDR2 ANQGSEA. The CDR3 has 16 amino acids. The DNA for the CDR3 is TGCAGCGTTGGGCCAACAGCACTCCTCGGGGCCAACGTCCTGACTTTC. This encodes CSVGPTALLGANVLTF.

The CDR3, as DNA: TGCGCCAGCAGCCAAGACAGGTACACCGGGGAGCTGTTTTTT. The encoded protein is CASSQDRYTGELFF. The genes are TRBV4-1 and TRBJ2-2; no firm D call. CDR3 length: 14 amino acids. Germline CDR1 and CDR2: MGHRA and YSYEKL. Trimming left V 0 bases short and J 3 bases short, with 5 bases between.

The V and J genes are TRBV18 and TRBJ2-7; D might be TRBD1 (6 bases). This CDR3 has 14 amino acids. CDR1 is KGHSH and CDR2 is LQKENI in the germline V gene. Trimming removed 5 bases from V and 5 bases from J, with 16 bases in between. This CDR3 is CASSLSNRVDEQYF. In nucleotides, the CDR3 is TGTGCCAGCTCATTATCTAACAGGGTGGACGAGCAGTACTTC.

This sequence joins TRBV5-4 and TRBJ1-2, with D hard to call. Per germline, CDR1 SGHNT and CDR2 YYREEE (reference sequence). The CDR3 consists of 12 residues. Trimming took 0 bases from V and 7 from J, leaving 7 bases between them. CDR3 residues: CASSLGAGGYTF. DNA of the CDR3: TGTGCCAGCAGCTTGGGTGCGGGTGGCTACACCTTC.

This clone has a handful of counts. The chain recombines TRBV28 with TRBJ2-7; a possible D gene is TRBD2 (6 bases). From germline, CDR1 is MDHEN and CDR2 SYDVKM. The CDR3 sequence is 15 residues long. Between the trimmed V and J ends, which lost 7 bases and 7 bases, there was a span of 23 bases. CDR3 protein: CASIPSGVTRREQYF. CDR3 nucleotide sequence: TGTGCCAGCATCCCCTCGGGGGTCACACGACGAGAGCAGTACTTC. Full variable domain (missing parts from reference TRBV28 and TRBJ2-7): DVKVTQSSRYLVKRTGEKVFLECVQDMDHENMFWYRQDPGLGLRLIYFSYDVKMKEKGDIPEGYSVSREKKERFSLILESASTNQTSMYLCASIPSGVTRREQYFGPGTRLTVT.

The rearrangement joins TRBV30 to TRBJ2-5; 8 nucleotides agree with TRBD2. The V gene end was trimmed by 3 bases and the J gene end by 2 bases; junction bases not matched to a gene: 8. Germline CDR1 is GTSNPN and CDR2 is SVGIG (reference sequence). CDR3 length: 15 residues. CDR3 nucleotides: TGTGCCTGGAGGAAGACTAGCGCTGGACAAGAGACCCAGTACTTC. Translating it yields CAWRKTSAGQETQYF. Full variable domain (remainder filled in from reference TRBV30 and TRBJ2-5): SQTIHQWPATLVQPVGSPLSLECTVEGTSNPNLYWYRQAAGRGLQLLFYSVGIGQISSEVPQNLSASRPQDRQFILSSKKLLLSDSGFYLCAWRKTSAGQETQYFGPGTRLLVL.

The V gene is TRBV30, the J gene TRBJ2-1, with D maybe TRBD2 (5 bases). V gave up 4 bases and J gave up 4 bases, with 14 bases separating them. The CDR3 is 14 residues long. CDR1 and CDR2 (germline): GTSNPN, SVGIG (reference sequence). The CDR3 region is CAWTRTSQYNEQFF. In DNA form, the CDR3 reads TGTGCCTGGACCAGGACTTCCCAATACAATGAGCAGTTCTTC.

V gene TRBV13 combines with J gene TRBJ1-4, with unresolved D. CDR1 and CDR2 from the germline V gene are PRHDT and FYEKMQ (reference sequence). The CDR3 extends over 13 amino acids. The ends were cut back, 5 bases at V and 8 bases at J, with 12 bases in the middle. Here the CDR3 DNA reads TGTGCCAGCAGCGCCCCCGGGAGAGAAAAACTGTTTTTT. It yields the protein CASSAPGREKLFF.

V and J are TRBV23-1 and TRBJ1-1, with TRBD1 as a possible D gene (6 bases). TRBV23-1 is annotated as an ORF whose role is uncertain. With 0 bases removed from V and 4 bases from J, the gap between germline ends came to 9 bases. This CDR3 spans 14 amino acids. The CDR3 is CASSQSGGGTEAFF. The CDR3 region has the DNA TGCGCCAGCAGTCAATCAGGGGGGGGCACTGAAGCTTTCTTT.

The rearrangement joins TRBV19 to TRBJ2-6, with D unclear. Germline V gene lookup returns CDR1 LNHDA and CDR2 SQIVND (reference sequence). Trimming removed 3 bases from V and 0 bases from J, with 9 bases in between. The length of the CDR3 is 16 residues. The CDR3 loop is CASSIYGVSGANVLTF. The CDR3 DNA follows: TGTGCCAGTAGTATTTACGGTGTCTCTGGGGCCAACGTCCTGACTTTC.